The 27 T cell receptor beta chains presented below share a single source sample, sequenced in a study of blood T cells in healthy people across ages (dated by TCRdb to the mid-2010s). The library relied on 5' RACE. The reads were generated on an Illumina HiSeq 2500. A second roughly 7 to 11 cycle PCR used a sample-barcoded 5' primer and a J-beta primer mix. TCRdb itself trimmed the public reads at Q25 with fastp, ran MiXCR and retained productive beta chains. Rows with a matching CDR3 protein are joined into one entry that keeps the most common DNA and genes. Present in this sample are 700,000 to 950,000 distinct CDR3 sequences, roughly two fifths of which were seen just once. Jointly, the top ten make up around a fifth of the sample. The source material was blood. These receptors came from a woman in her fifties or sixties in good health.

A few counts support this clonotype. The chain combines TRBV11-2 with TRBJ2-4, with unresolved D. The J call is doubtful: the DNA matches TRBJ2-7 better. CDR1 is SGHAT, CDR2 FQNNGV, per germline. The CDR3 contains 12 residues. DNA of the CDR3: TGTGCCAGCAGCTTAATGGGCTACGAGCAGTACTTC. It codes for CASSLMGYEQYF.

This clonotype was seen at least ten times. The chain employs TRBV20-1 and TRBJ2-1; no definite D call. Deletions cut 0 bases from V and 7 bases from J, with 25 bases between. Germline CDR1 reads DFQATT; CDR2 reads SNEGSKA (reference sequence). CDR3 length equals 18 residues. The CDR3 region is CSARDYGSTSSSPNEQFF. The CDR3 DNA sequence: TGCAGTGCTAGAGATTATGGCTCCACCTCTTCTTCTCCTAATGAGCAGTTCTTC.

This chain joins TRBV27 and TRBJ2-3, with D unresolved. Germline CDR1 MNHEY, CDR2 SMNVEV (reference sequence). This CDR3 has 17 residues. Trimming stripped 3 bases from V and 0 bases from J, with 16 bases between. CDR3 nucleotide sequence: TGTGCCAGCAGTTTTATATGGGCAGGATCTAGCACAGATACGCAGTATTTT. Translating it yields CASSFIWAGSSTDTQYF.

The chain employs TRBV7-8 and TRBJ2-7; D not certain. Near its end, the DNA agrees better with TRBJ2-5, so the J call may be wrong. The CDR3 has 13 amino acids. Germline CDR1 is SGHVS and CDR2 is FQNEAQ. The CDR3 loop is CASSFSKWRTQYF. CDR3 DNA: TGTGCCAGCAGCTTTTCAAAGTGGAGGACCCAGTACTTC.

The CDR3 bases are TGCGCCAGCAGCCCAAGGACAGGGGCAACCGGGGAGCTGTTTTTT. It is translated as CASSPRTGATGELFF. The chain combines TRBV4-1 with TRBJ2-2; 9 nucleotides match TRBD1. V dropped 4 bases and J dropped 5; count of bases not matched to a gene: 5. Germline V gives CDR1 MGHRA, CDR2 YSYEKL. This CDR3 comprises 15 residues.

This chain connects TRBV29-1 to TRBJ2-7, with a tentative D call TRBD2 (7 bases). There are 16 residues in the CDR3. Germline V gene sequence: CDR1 SQVTM, CDR2 ANQGSEA. V lost 5 bases to trimming and J lost 2 bases, with 22 bases between them. In nucleotides, the CDR3 is TGCAGCGTTCCGGGCTATAGTGGGAGGGGGGCCTACGAGCAGTACTTC. Its protein product is CSVPGYSGRGAYEQYF.

This clonotype was seen a handful of times. The chain recombines TRBV7-9 with TRBJ2-4; 8 nucleotides line up with TRBD1. The CDR3 has 15 amino acids. V trimming: 4 bases; J trimming: 13 bases; junction bases outside the gene matches: 15. CDR1 and CDR2 from the germline V gene are SEHNR and FQNEAQ (reference sequence). In DNA form, the CDR3 reads TGTGCCAGCAGCTCAGACAGGGGCCCTAGTACGACGCAGTACTTC. Its translation is CASSSDRGPSTTQYF.

The V call is TRBV7-9, the J call TRBJ1-2; 8 positions agree with TRBD1. The V gene end was trimmed by 8 bases and the J gene end by 7 bases; junction bases not matched to a gene: 9. In germline, CDR1 is SEHNR, CDR2 FQNEAQ (reference sequence). This CDR3 has 13 amino acids. The CDR3 bases are TGTGCCAGCGTTGGACAGGGTTGGTCTGGCTACACCTTC. It specifies CASVGQGWSGYTF.

The chain combines TRBV15 with TRBJ2-3; 10 bases match TRBD2. In germline, CDR1 is LNHNV, CDR2 YYDKDF (reference sequence). This CDR3 is 17 amino acids long. V lost 0 bases, J lost 5 bases, and 8 bases stayed unmatched. The CDR3 region is CATSRENLAGAIDTQYF. The CDR3 DNA reads as TGTGCCACCAGCAGAGAAAATCTAGCGGGAGCCATAGATACGCAGTATTTT.

Only a few counts were recorded for this clonotype. J is TRBJ2-5 and V is TRBV3-1, with a tentative D call TRBD2 (5 bases). The CDR3 totals 13 residues. Deletions cut 6 bases from V and 4 bases from J, with 12 bases between. Germline V lookup: CDR1 LGHDT, CDR2 YNNKEL (reference sequence). CDR3 region: CASRPEGVETQYF. The CDR3 DNA reads TGTGCCAGCAGACCCGAGGGTGTAGAGACCCAGTACTTC.

Note on this clonotype: The junction departs from germline at one end; a sequencing error may be responsible. This chain connects TRBV4-2 to TRBJ2-1, with TRBD2 identical over 10 bases. In germline, CDR1 is LGHNA, CDR2 YNFKEQ. The CDR3 is made up of 16 amino acids. The CDR3 nucleotides read TGTGCCAGTAGCCAAGATGGGACTAGCGTAAACAATGAGCAGTTCTTC. Protein product: CASSQDGTSVNNEQFF.

This clonotype showed up just a few times. This sequence joins TRBV2 and TRBJ2-6; 10 bases are a match to TRBD1. V was clipped by 7 bases and J by 0 bases; unmatched bases: 6. The CDR3 contains 17 residues. CDR1 and CDR2 from the germline V gene are SNHLY and FYNNEI. CDR3 loop: CASKQGQGRSGANVLTF. CDR3 nucleotide sequence: TGTGCCAGCAAACAGGGACAGGGGCGCTCTGGGGCCAACGTCCTGACTTTC.

V is TRBV7-2 and J is TRBJ2-3; 7 bases agree with TRBD2. CDR3 size: 16 residues. Trimming took 6 bases from V and 4 from J; bases not matched to a gene: 13. Germline lookup yields CDR1 SGHTA and CDR2 FQGNSA. The CDR3 reads CASRLVGGGNPDTQYF. CDR3 DNA sequence: TGTGCCAGCAGACTAGTGGGGGGAGGGAACCCAGATACGCAGTATTTT.

This CDR3 is CSARDPRRNTEAFF. CDR3 sequence (DNA): TGCAGTGCTAGAGATCCACGGAGGAACACTGAAGCTTTCTTT. The chain employs TRBV20-1 and TRBJ1-1, with no clear D. The CDR3 sequence is 14 residues long. Germline lookup yields CDR1 DFQATT and CDR2 SNEGSKA (reference sequence). The V end was cut by 0 bases, the J end by 1 base, with 9 bases between.

The chain uses TRBV5-1 and TRBJ2-1; 8 bases match TRBD2. The germline gives CDR1 SGHRS, CDR2 YFSETQ. The CDR3 spans 15 residues. Losses at the gene ends were 3 bases for V and 7 bases for J; bases not matched to a gene: 9. CDR3 residues: CASSSLQRERNEQFF. CDR3 bases: TGCGCCAGCAGCTCCCTCCAGCGGGAGCGGAATGAGCAGTTCTTC.

V usage is TRBV5-8 and J usage is TRBJ1-5; D perhaps matches TRBD1 (6 bases). V was pared by 0 bases and J by 5 bases, with 12 bases between. The CDR3 sequence is 15 residues long. The germline gives CDR1 SGHTS, CDR2 YDEGEE. CDR3 amino acids: CASSLAGRGYQPQHF. The CDR3 region has the DNA TGTGCCAGCAGCTTGGCCGGCAGGGGCTATCAGCCCCAGCATTTT.

CDR3 amino acids: CASSVAPEGSSGEQYF. The DNA of the CDR3 is TGTGCCAGCAGCGTAGCTCCCGAGGGGTCCTCCGGCGAGCAGTACTTC. The V and J genes are TRBV9 and TRBJ2-7; D is tentatively TRBD1 or TRBD2 (5 bases each). V was clipped by 0 bases and J by 6 bases, with 19 bases between them. Germline V lookup: CDR1 SGDLS, CDR2 YYNGEE. The CDR3 sequence is 16 residues long. Using reference TRBV9 and TRBJ2-7 for the parts outside the CDR3, the full variable domain is DSGVTQTPKHLITATGQRVTLRCSPRSGDLSVYWYQQSLDQGLQFLIQYYNGEERAKGNILERFSAQQFPDLHSELNLSSLELGDSALYFCASSVAPEGSSGEQYFGPGTRLTVT.

This chain connects TRBV12-3 or TRBV12-4 to TRBJ1-5; the match to TRBD1 covers 8 bases. Unmatched junction bases numbered 6, after V lost 1 base and J lost 7 bases. The CDR3 spans 15 residues. The CDR3 protein is CASSLGDRGTQPQHF. DNA of the CDR3: TGTGCCAGCAGTTTAGGCGACAGGGGAACCCAGCCCCAGCATTTT.

In its sample, this clonotype was seen once. CDR3 loop: CSASKRGSLPYNEQFF. The CDR3 nucleotides are TGCAGTGCTAGCAAACGCGGGAGTCTCCCCTACAATGAGCAGTTCTTC. The V and J genes are TRBV20-1 and TRBJ2-1; TRBD2 matches at 7 bases. This CDR3 region has 16 residues. Germline V gene sequence: CDR1 DFQATT, CDR2 SNEGSKA (reference sequence). Trimming at V came to 3 bases and at J to 2 bases, leaving 10 bases not matched to a gene.

J is TRBJ2-1 and V is TRBV3-1, with 10 bases matching TRBD1. J lost 4 bases, V lost 4 bases, and 4 bases had no gene match. CDR3 size: 15 residues. CDR1 and CDR2 from the germline V gene are LGHDT and YNNKEL (reference sequence). The CDR3: CASSRQGAGYNEQFF. CDR3 coding DNA: TGTGCCAGCAGCCGACAGGGGGCGGGTTACAATGAGCAGTTCTTC.

The sample holds a few counts of this clonotype. The CDR3 nucleotides read TGTGCCAGCAGCGCGCAGGGACTTCCCTTCGATGAGCAGTTCTTC. Translating gives CASSAQGLPFDEQFF. The chain links TRBV7-9 to TRBJ2-1, with D tentatively TRBD2 (6 bases). The CDR3 runs to 15 residues. CDR1 and CDR2 (germline): SEHNR, FQNEAQ (reference sequence). Between the trimmed V and J ends, which lost 5 bases and 8 bases, there was a span of 19 bases. Full variable domain (outside the CDR3, taken from reference TRBV7-9 and TRBJ2-1): DTGVSQNPRHKITKRGQNVTFRCDPISEHNRLYWYRQTLGQGPEFLTYFQNEAQLEKSRLLSDRFSAERPKGSFSTLEIQRTEQGDSAMYLCASSAQGLPFDEQFFGPGTRLTVL.

On this clonotype: Being one base from a much bigger clone, this may be a read error. CDR3 coding DNA: TGCAGCGTTGAAGATTTTGGCGGGAGAAAACGGGAGACCCAGTTCTTC. As protein: CSVEDFGGRKRETQFF. The V call is TRBV29-1, the J call TRBJ2-1, with TRBD2 identical over 7 bases. Germline CDR1 reads SQVTM; CDR2 reads ANQGSEA. The CDR3 totals 16 residues. Trimming removed 0 bases from V and 13 bases from J; junction bases left unmatched: 18.

Only a few counts were recorded for this clonotype. This rearrangement joins TRBV20-1 to TRBJ2-1; TRBD2 agrees at 8 bases. This CDR3 has 16 amino acids. CDR1 and CDR2 (germline): DFQATT, SNEGSKA (reference sequence). The V gene end was trimmed by 3 bases and the J gene end by 6 bases; junction bases not matched to a gene: 13. This CDR3 is CSASRGGRAPLNEQFF. The CDR3 region has the DNA TGCAGTGCTAGCCGGGGGGGAAGGGCCCCCCTCAATGAGCAGTTCTTC.

Turning to this clonotype: Being one base from a much bigger clone, this may be a read error. The chain has TRBV12-3 or TRBV12-4 and TRBJ2-3, with 9 bases matching TRBD2. The CDR3 runs to 12 residues. The CDR3, as DNA: TGTGCCTCCAGGACTAGCGCAGATGCGCAGTATTTT. Amino acid sequence: CASRTSADAQYF.

This rearrangement joins TRBV7-9 to TRBJ2-1; possible D gene TRBD2, 6 bases. V was trimmed by 2 bases and J by 5 bases, leaving 13 bases between them. Germline CDR1 SEHNR, CDR2 FQNEAQ (reference sequence). The CDR3 is 15 amino acids. The CDR3 DNA is TGTGCCAGCAGCTTACGGCCACTAGCCGACAATGAGCAGTTCTTC. Protein: CASSLRPLADNEQFF.

This clonotype was seen repeatedly, ten times or more. The chain has TRBV6-6 and TRBJ2-1; D is unclear. CDR3 length equals 15 residues. The V end was cut by 7 bases, the J end by 4 bases, with 17 bases between. Germline V gene sequence: CDR1 MNHNY, CDR2 SVGAGI (reference sequence). CDR3 region: CASTPSTESYNEQFF. The DNA for the CDR3 is TGTGCCAGCACCCCGTCGACGGAATCTTACAATGAGCAGTTCTTC.

The chain links TRBV7-6 to TRBJ2-5, with D tentatively TRBD1 (6 bases). The V gene lost 3 bases and the J gene lost 4 bases, with 12 bases spanning the gap. CDR1 is SGHVS, CDR2 FNYEAQ, per germline. The CDR3 has 14 residues. CDR3 in amino acids: CASSFQGRGETQYF. The DNA of the CDR3 is TGTGCCAGCAGCTTCCAGGGGCGAGGAGAGACCCAGTACTTC.